The clone carrying this T cell receptor beta chain has at least ten counts. The sample is drawn from a study of molecular identifiers for immune sequencing clone quantification. As previously described, bulk TCR libraries were made using listed TCR primers. Each CDR3 protein is one row after TCRdb ran MiXCR on the PCR reads. Of fewer than 25,000 distinct CDR3 sequences listed, approximately 17% are singletons. This TCR derives from a human donor in good health. Some libraries in this study had Jurkat cell RNA spiked in. The material sequenced was naive CD8+ T cells from blood, with Jurkat cell RNA spiked in. Subset of the sample: FACS-sorted CD8+CD4-CCR7+CD45RA+ naive T cells.

In nucleotides, the CDR3 is TGTGCCAGCTCAGACAGGTTCACAGATACGCAGTATTTT. It translates to CASSDRFTDTQYF. The gene calls are TRBV2 and TRBJ2-3, with D perhaps matching TRBD1 (6 bases). The CDR3 is made up of 13 amino acids. V was pared by 8 bases and J by 2 bases, with 11 bases between. In germline, CDR1 is SNHLY, CDR2 FYNNEI.